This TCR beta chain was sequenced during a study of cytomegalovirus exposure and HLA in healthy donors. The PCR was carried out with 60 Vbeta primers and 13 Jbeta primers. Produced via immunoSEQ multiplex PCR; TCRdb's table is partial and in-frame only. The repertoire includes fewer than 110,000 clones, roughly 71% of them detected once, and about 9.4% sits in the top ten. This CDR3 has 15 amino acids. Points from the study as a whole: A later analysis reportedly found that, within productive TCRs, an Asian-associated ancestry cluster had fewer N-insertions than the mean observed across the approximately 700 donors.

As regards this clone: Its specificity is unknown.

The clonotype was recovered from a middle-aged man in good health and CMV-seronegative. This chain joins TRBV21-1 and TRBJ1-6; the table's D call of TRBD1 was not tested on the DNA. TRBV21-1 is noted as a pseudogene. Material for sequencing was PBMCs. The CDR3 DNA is TGTGCTCCGCCGGGACGACAGGAATGCTTGTCACCCCTCCACTTT. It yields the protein CAPPGRQECLSPLHF.